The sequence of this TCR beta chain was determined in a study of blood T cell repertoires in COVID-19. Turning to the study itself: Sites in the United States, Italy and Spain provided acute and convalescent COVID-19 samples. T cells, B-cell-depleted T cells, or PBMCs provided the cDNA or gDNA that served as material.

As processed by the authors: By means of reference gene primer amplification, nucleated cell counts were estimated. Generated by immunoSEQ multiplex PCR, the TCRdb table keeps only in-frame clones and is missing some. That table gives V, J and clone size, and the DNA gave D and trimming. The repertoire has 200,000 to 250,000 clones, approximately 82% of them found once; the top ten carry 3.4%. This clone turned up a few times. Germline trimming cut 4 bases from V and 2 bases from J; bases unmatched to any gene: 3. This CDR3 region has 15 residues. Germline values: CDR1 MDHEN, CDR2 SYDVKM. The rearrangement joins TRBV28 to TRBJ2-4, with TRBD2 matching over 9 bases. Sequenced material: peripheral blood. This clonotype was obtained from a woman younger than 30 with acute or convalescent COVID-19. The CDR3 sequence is CASSSTSGSKNIQYF. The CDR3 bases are TGTGCCAGCAGTTCGACTAGCGGATCCAAAAACATTCAGTACTTC.